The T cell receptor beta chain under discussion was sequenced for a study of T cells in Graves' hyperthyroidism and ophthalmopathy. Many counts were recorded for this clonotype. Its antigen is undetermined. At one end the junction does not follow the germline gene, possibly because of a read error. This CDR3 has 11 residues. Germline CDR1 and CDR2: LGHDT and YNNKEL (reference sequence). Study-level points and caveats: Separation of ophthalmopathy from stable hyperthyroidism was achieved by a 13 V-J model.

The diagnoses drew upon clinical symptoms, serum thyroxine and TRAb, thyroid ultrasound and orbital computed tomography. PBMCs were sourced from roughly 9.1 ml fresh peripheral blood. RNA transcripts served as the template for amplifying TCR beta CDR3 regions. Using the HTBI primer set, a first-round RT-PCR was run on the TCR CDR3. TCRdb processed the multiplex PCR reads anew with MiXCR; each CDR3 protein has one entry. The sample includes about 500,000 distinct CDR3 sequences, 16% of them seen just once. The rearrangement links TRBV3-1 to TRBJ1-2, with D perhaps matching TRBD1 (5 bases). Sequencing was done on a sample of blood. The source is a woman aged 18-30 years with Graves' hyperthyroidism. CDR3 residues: CASSQGGGYTF. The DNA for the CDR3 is TGCGCCAGCAGCCAGGGTGGCGGCTACACCTTC.